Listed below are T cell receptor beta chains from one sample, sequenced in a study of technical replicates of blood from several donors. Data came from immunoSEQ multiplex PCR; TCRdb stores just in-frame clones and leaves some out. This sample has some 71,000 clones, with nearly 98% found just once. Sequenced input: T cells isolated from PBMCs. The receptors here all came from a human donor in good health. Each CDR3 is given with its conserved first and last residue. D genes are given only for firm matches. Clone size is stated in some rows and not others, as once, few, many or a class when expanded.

CDR3 DNA: TGCGCCAGCAGGCCAGGGGGTAATCCAACTAATGAAAAACTGTTTTTT
CDR3 protein: CASRPGGNPTNEKLFF
J gene: TRBJ1-4
V gene: TRBV5-1
D gene: TRBD1
clone size: NA

CDR3 DNA: TGTGCCAGCAGCTCCTACTCCGGGACTAGTAGTAATGAGCAGTTCTTC
CDR3 protein: CASSSYSGTSSNEQFF
J gene: TRBJ2-1
V gene: TRBV11-3
D gene: TRBD2
clone size: NA

CDR3 DNA: TGCGCCAGCAGCTTGGCGCTAGCGCAAGAGACCCAGTACTTC
CDR3 protein: CASSLALAQETQYF
J gene: TRBJ2-5
V gene: TRBV5-1
D gene: NA
clone size: NA

CDR3 DNA: TGTGCCAGTAGTATATTACAGTACCATCAGCCCCAGCATTTT
CDR3 protein: CASSILQYHQPQHF
J gene: TRBJ1-5
V gene: TRBV19
D gene: NA
clone size: NA

CDR3 DNA: TGTGCCAGCAGCCTTAAGTCGGACAGGGTAGCCTACGAGCAGTACTTC
CDR3 protein: CASSLKSDRVAYEQYF
J gene: TRBJ2-7
V gene: TRBV5-8
D gene: TRBD1
clone size: NA

CDR3 DNA: TGTGCCAGCGTCTTTTCGGGTGGCAATCAGCCCCAGCATTTT
CDR3 protein: CASVFSGGNQPQHF
J gene: TRBJ1-5
V gene: TRBV28
D gene: NA
clone size: NA

CDR3 DNA: TGTGCCAGCAGCGTAGCCGCCCCCGGGACAGGGTCCTACGAGCAGTACTTC
CDR3 protein: CASSVAAPGTGSYEQYF
J gene: TRBJ2-7
V gene: TRBV9
D gene: TRBD1
clone size: NA

CDR3 DNA: TGTGCCAGCAGCTTAGGCCCCAGAGAGGCCTATGGCTACACCTTC
CDR3 protein: CASSLGPREAYGYTF
J gene: TRBJ1-2
V gene: TRBV7-9
D gene: NA
clone size: NA

CDR3 DNA: TGCGCCAGCAGCTTGGGAAGGGCGGGACGGCAAGAGACCCAGTACTTC
CDR3 protein: CASSLGRAGRQETQYF
J gene: TRBJ2-5
V gene: TRBV5-1
D gene: NA
clone size: NA

CDR3 DNA: TGTGCCAGCAGTCCCGACCTCGGCGGCTACACTGAAGCTTTCTTT
CDR3 protein: CASSPDLGGYTEAFF
J gene: TRBJ1-1
V gene: TRBV7-3
D gene: NA
clone size: NA

CDR3 DNA: TGCGCCAGCAGCCCGGGGAACACAAGAGAGGCCCAGTACTTC
CDR3 protein: CASSPGNTREAQYF
J gene: TRBJ2-5
V gene: TRBV4-1
D gene: NA
clone size: once

CDR3 DNA: TGTGCCAGCAGTTACTCGACGGGAGGGGCTAAAACTGAAGCTTTCTTT
CDR3 protein: CASSYSTGGAKTEAFF
J gene: TRBJ1-1
V gene: TRBV6-6
D gene: NA
clone size: NA

CDR3 DNA: TGTGCCAGCAGCGAGAGGACAGGGGGAGCCGGGGAGCTGTTTTTT
CDR3 protein: CASSERTGGAGELFF
J gene: TRBJ2-2
V gene: TRBV9
D gene: TRBD1
clone size: NA

CDR3 DNA: TGCGCCAGCAGCCAGGGAGTTACAGGGGAAGGCTACACCTTC
CDR3 protein: CASSQGVTGEGYTF
J gene: TRBJ1-2
V gene: TRBV5-1
D gene: TRBD1
clone size: NA

CDR3 DNA: TGTGCCAGCAGCGTGGGACAGGGTCTGTCGGGAACAGATACGCAGTATTTT
CDR3 protein: CASSVGQGLSGTDTQYF
J gene: TRBJ2-3
V gene: TRBV9
D gene: TRBD1
clone size: once

CDR3 DNA: TGTGCCAGCAGGAGACCGGGACTAGGCGAGCAGTACTTC
CDR3 protein: CASRRPGLGEQYF
J gene: TRBJ2-7
V gene: TRBV28
D gene: TRBD2
clone size: NA

CDR3 DNA: TGTGCCTGGAGTGTGCGGGGCAATCAGCCCCAGCATTTT
CDR3 protein: CAWSVRGNQPQHF
J gene: TRBJ1-5
V gene: TRBV30
D gene: NA
clone size: NA

CDR3 DNA: TGTGCCAGCAGCTTAGGGGTAGGAACTGAAGCTTTCTTT
CDR3 protein: CASSLGVGTEAFF
J gene: TRBJ1-1
V gene: TRBV6-1
D gene: NA
clone size: NA

CDR3 DNA: TGTGCCAGCTCACCACAGGGGATGGCAGGAAACACCATATATTTT
CDR3 protein: CASSPQGMAGNTIYF
J gene: TRBJ1-3
V gene: TRBV18
D gene: NA
clone size: NA